A selection of T cell receptor beta chains follows, all from one sample in a study of blood T cell repertoires in COVID-19. The repertoire was sequenced with immunoSEQ multiplex PCR; TCRdb's copy has only in-frame clones and lacks some. The sample includes some 150,000 clones, 82% seen only once; the top ten take about 8.4%. The sequencing input was peripheral blood. All receptors derive from a woman aged 70-85 years with acute or convalescent COVID-19. CDR3s include the opening cysteine and the closing phenylalanine or tryptophan.

j_call v_call cdr3_aa
TRBJ1-6 TRBV7-8 CASSMLQGIRSPLHF
TRBJ1-2 TRBV7-8 CASSLTELPYGYTF
TRBJ2-7 TRBV7-2 CASSWGQGVEQYF
TRBJ2-6 TRBV6-2/TRBV6-3 CASSYSTSHPGANVLTF
TRBJ1-4 TRBV19 CASRDSRGQGEKLFF
TRBJ2-5 TRBV2 CASSVGLAETQYF
TRBJ1-1 TRBV18 CASSSGIDTEAFF
TRBJ2-7 TRBV6-5 CASSRLAGAPYEQYF
TRBJ1-1 TRBV19 CASTTPGMNTEAFF
TRBJ1-1 TRBV19 CASSTAGATEAFF
TRBJ1-1 TRBV29-1 CSVEGRDRGNTEAFF
TRBJ2-5 TRBV6-6 CASRRGETQYF
TRBJ2-1 TRBV2 CASLAGGSYNEQFF
TRBJ2-1 TRBV4-3 CASSQGYYNEQFF
TRBJ2-3 TRBV29-1 CSVAVQGADTQYF
TRBJ1-5 TRBV6-5 CASRRDTQPYQPQHF
TRBJ1-1 TRBV5-4 CASSEATGGRTEAFF
TRBJ1-1 TRBV28 CASSSLRQGWNPEAFF
TRBJ2-7 TRBV7-2 CASSLFRGLTYEQYF
TRBJ1-4 TRBV4-1 CASSRTGNTNEKLFF
TRBJ1-4 TRBV15 CATSRDPPGRDRYEKLFF
TRBJ1-5 TRBV19 CASSIPQGFNQPQHF
TRBJ2-7 TRBV28 CASRGMVPGEQYF
TRBJ1-2 TRBV7-2 CASSPSWGQGTNYGYTF
TRBJ2-1 TRBV27 CASSLWGGASGRNEQFF
TRBJ1-2 TRBV24-1 CATSDGLQGLGYTF
TRBJ1-5 TRBV6-1 CASSGAGTVISNQPQHF
TRBJ2-2 TRBV5-8 CASSPGLAGGLTGELFF
TRBJ1-2 TRBV7-2 CASSLGGAGYTF
TRBJ1-1 TRBV11-2 CASSFRGQGRGNTEAFF
TRBJ2-2 TRBV18 CASSPLTGLALAGELFF
TRBJ1-1 TRBV13 CASSSNRGRWGTEAFF
TRBJ2-5 TRBV11-2 CASSPGQGEGKETQYF
TRBJ1-5 TRBV6-1 CASSEAIGRGLGNQPQHF
TRBJ2-6 TRBV6-1 CASSEESGRPFSGANVLTF